This T cell receptor beta chain was obtained from a study of blood T cells in healthy people across ages. Germline assignment: CDR1 SQVTM and CDR2 ANQGSEA. CDR3 length equals 12 residues. This clonotype was recorded a few times. Next came a second PCR, run for about 7 to 12 cycles, which used a sample-barcoded 5' primer along with a J-beta primer mix. TCRdb independently ran MiXCR on the 5' RACE reads; one entry per CDR3 protein. The sample carries roughly 1,100,000 distinct CDR3 sequences, under 30% recorded once. These data were also filed under a second study, of T cells of mothers and their children. That report notes: The study sampled a few healthy Caucasian mothers and their six children.

The chain has TRBV29-1 and TRBJ2-5; a weak D match, TRBD1 (6 bases). The end of the DNA is better explained by TRBJ2-1, so the J call may be wrong. Source material: blood. The TCR was taken from a girl aged 2 to 10 in good health. The CDR3 sequence is CSVENQGYEQFF. The CDR3 coding sequence is TGCAGCGTGGAAAACCAGGGGTATGAGCAGTTCTTC.